The 9 T cell receptor beta chains in this list originate from one sample, sequenced in a study of patients and donors after allogeneic stem cell transplantation. TCRdb re-called the RT-PCR reads through MiXCR, storing one row per CDR3 protein. This sample yields some 880,000 distinct CDR3 sequences, of which under 20% are seen a single time; 6% belongs to the top ten. Sequencing input: blood, either unsorted or a sorted T cell fraction (not recorded which). The source of these receptors is a human donor who was either an allogeneic HSCT recipient or a stem cell or donor lymphocyte infusion donor (not recorded which). It is not recorded whose cells these are; they may come from a transplant donor.

Written as DNA, the CDR3 is TGTGCCAGCAGGGATAACAGGGGGACCTACGAGCAGTACTTC. It translates to CASRDNRGTYEQYF. This chain joins TRBV6-1 and TRBJ2-7; 8 bases are a match to TRBD1. Looked up from germline, CDR1 is MNHNS and CDR2 is SASEGT. V was clipped by 6 bases and J by 2 bases; unmatched bases: 6. The CDR3 contains 14 residues.

This clonotype was detected many times. This chain joins TRBV12-3 or TRBV12-4 and TRBJ2-7; D may be TRBD1 (6 bases). This CDR3 region has 16 residues. With 6 bases removed from V and 3 bases from J, the gap between germline ends came to 21 bases. DNA of the CDR3: TGTGCCAGCAGCCTCCGGGTCACAGGGAGAAGCTACGAGCAGTACTTC. This codes for CASSLRVTGRSYEQYF.

This clonotype showed up just a few times. The chain couples TRBV30 to TRBJ2-7; the D is unclear. Trimming cost V 1 base and J 5 bases, with 6 bases left between them. This CDR3 contains 11 residues. The V gene's germline CDR1 is GTSNPN and CDR2 SVGIG (reference sequence). CDR3 region: CAWSAAHEQYF. The CDR3 region has the DNA TGTGCCTGGAGTGCGGCGCACGAGCAGTACTTC.

This clonotype was detected only a few times. This chain links TRBV6-1 with TRBJ1-1; D gene ambiguous. Deletions cut 4 bases from V and 4 bases from J, with 7 bases between. The V gene's germline CDR1 is MNHNS and CDR2 SASEGT. The CDR3 spans 12 residues. The CDR3 DNA reads as TGTGCCAGCAGTGTAGGGTTCACTGAAGCTTTCTTT. Its translation is CASSVGFTEAFF.

This clonotype was seen many times. This rearrangement joins TRBV12-3 or TRBV12-4 to TRBJ2-7, with 10 positions matching TRBD2. Trimming took 4 bases from V and 6 from J; bases not matched to a gene: 6. This CDR3 is built from 14 residues. The CDR3 region is CASSSSGRAAEQYF. DNA for the CDR3: TGTGCCAGCAGTTCAAGCGGGAGGGCCGCCGAGCAGTACTTC.

The chain uses TRBV5-1 and TRBJ2-7; the match to TRBD2 covers 8 bases. CDR1 SGHRS and CDR2 YFSETQ come from the germline V gene. Trimming at V came to 0 bases and at J to 3 bases, leaving 8 bases not matched to a gene. The CDR3 loop spans 16 amino acids. CDR3 DNA sequence: TGCGCCAGCAGCTTGGCGTCTGGGACTAGGAACTACGAGCAGTACTTC. It specifies CASSLASGTRNYEQYF. Supplemented by reference TRBV5-1 and TRBJ2-7, the full variable domain reads KAGVTQTPRYLIKTRGQQVTLSCSPISGHRSVSWYQQTPGQGLQFLFEYFSETQRNKGNFPGRFSGRQFSNSRSEMNVSTLELGDSALYLCASSLASGTRNYEQYFGPGTRLTVT.

This clonotype was seen more than once but under ten times. The chain combines TRBV30 with TRBJ2-1, with a tentative D call TRBD2 (6 bases). In germline, CDR1 is GTSNPN, CDR2 SVGIG (reference sequence). V lost 4 bases to trimming and J lost 8 bases, with 21 bases between them. The CDR3 has 15 amino acids. The CDR3 DNA reads TGTGCCTGGACCCCCCAGGGCGGGACTCCCGATGAGCAGTTCTTC. Translated, it gives CAWTPQGGTPDEQFF. The whole variable domain, filled in from reference TRBV30 and TRBJ2-1, reads SQTIHQWPATLVQPVGSPLSLECTVEGTSNPNLYWYRQAAGRGLQLLFYSVGIGQISSEVPQNLSASRPQDRQFILSSKKLLLSDSGFYLCAWTPQGGTPDEQFFGPGTRLTVL.

The gene calls are TRBV5-1 and TRBJ1-4; D remains unclear. The CDR3 consists of 14 residues. Germline V CDR1 and CDR2: SGHRS, YFSETQ. The V and J ends lost 4 bases and 5 bases respectively, with 12 bases between them. This CDR3 reads CASSDRPGNEKLFF. The CDR3 nucleotides are TGCGCCAGCAGCGATCGCCCGGGAAATGAAAAACTGTTTTTT.

This clonotype came up a few times. The J gene is TRBJ2-1, the V gene TRBV6-1; possible D gene TRBD2, 5 bases. Trimming stripped 10 bases from V and 0 bases from J, with 16 bases between. The CDR3 has 15 residues. Looked up from germline, CDR1 is MNHNS and CDR2 is SASEGT. The CDR3 DNA reads TGTGCCACAGAGCGGAGGAGGTTCTCCTACAATGAGCAGTTCTTC. This encodes CATERRRFSYNEQFF.